A single sample gave rise to the 21 T cell receptor beta chains below, sequenced in a study of cytomegalovirus exposure and HLA in healthy donors. 13 Jbeta primers and 60 Vbeta primers were used for the PCR. Repertoires were generated with immunoSEQ multiplex PCR, while TCRdb's copy carries only in-frame clones and drops some. The data contain 100,000 or so clones, 13% to 15% of them seen just once; the ten biggest clones take up roughly 0.8%. Input material: PBMCs. These receptors all stem from a female donor in good health and CMV-seronegative.

J is TRBJ1-3 and V is TRBV7-9; no clear D gene. The CDR3 sequence is 14 residues long. The V end was cut by 1 base, the J end by 0 bases, with 4 bases between. CDR1 SEHNR and CDR2 FQNEAQ come from the germline V gene (reference sequence). CDR3 nucleotide sequence: TGTGCCAGCAGCTTAGATTACTCTGGAAACACCATATATTTT. Its translation: CASSLDYSGNTIYF.

This clone was counted only a few times. The gene calls are TRBV7-9 and TRBJ2-1; tentatively, D is TRBD1 (5 bases). Germline assignment: CDR1 SEHNR and CDR2 FQNEAQ (reference sequence). The CDR3 has 15 amino acids. With 6 bases removed from V and 0 bases from J, the gap between germline ends came to 12 bases. The chain's CDR3 is CASRLGRASYNEQFF. The CDR3 DNA is TGTGCCAGCAGGCTGGGGCGAGCCTCCTACAATGAGCAGTTCTTC.

The genes are TRBV5-6 and TRBJ1-5; 7 bases are shared with TRBD1. This CDR3 has 15 residues. Germline V gene data show CDR1 as SGHDT and CDR2 as YYEEEE. V gave up 4 bases and J gave up 4 bases; unmatched junction bases: 8. The CDR3 region is CASSRGQGINQPQHF. CDR3 coding DNA: TGTGCCAGCAGCAGGGGGCAGGGAATAAATCAGCCCCAGCATTTT. Looking up the rest from reference TRBV5-6 and TRBJ1-5 gives the full variable domain: DAGVTQSPTHLIKTRGQQVTLRCSPKSGHDTVSWYQQALGQGPQFIFQYYEEEERQRGNFPDRFSGHQFPNYSSELNVNALLLGDSALYLCASSRGQGINQPQHFGDGTRLSIL.

The chain is built from TRBV4-2 and TRBJ2-7; D remains ambiguous. The CDR3 runs to 14 residues. Germline assignment: CDR1 LGHNA and CDR2 YNFKEQ. Trimming took 0 bases from V and 2 from J, leaving 8 bases between them. The CDR3 protein is CASSQDLRTYEQYF. In DNA form, the CDR3 reads TGTGCCAGCAGCCAAGACCTCCGTACCTACGAGCAGTACTTC.

This clone was seen a handful of times. The chain is built from TRBV5-6 and TRBJ1-6; no clear D gene. Germline-derived CDR1 and CDR2 are SGHDT and YYEEEE. V was pared by 1 base and J by 10 bases, with 9 bases between. This CDR3 has 13 amino acids. The CDR3 loop is CASSLSRGSPLHF. CDR3 sequence (DNA): TGTGCCAGCAGCTTGTCACGGGGATCACCCCTCCACTTT.

This clone was recorded a few times. V is TRBV7-7 and J is TRBJ2-5, with 9 bases matching TRBD1. Germline lookup yields CDR1 SSHAT and CDR2 FNYEAQ (reference sequence). The CDR3 runs 14 residues. V shed 11 bases and J 5 bases; nucleotides not matched to a gene: 12. In nucleotides, the CDR3 is TGTGCCTCGGGTCCGGGGACAGGGTGGGAGACCCAGTACTTC. This gives the protein CASGPGTGWETQYF.

The rearrangement joins TRBV4-1 to TRBJ1-2; D is uncertain. Germline CDR1 is MGHRA and CDR2 is YSYEKL. The V end was cut by 1 base, the J end by 4 bases, with 13 bases between. This CDR3 is built from 15 residues. Here the CDR3 DNA reads TGCGCCAGCAGCCAAGCGCAGGCAGGCCCCTATGGCTACACCTTC. It specifies CASSQAQAGPYGYTF.

The gene calls are TRBV5-1 and TRBJ1-2; TRBD1 matches at 11 bases. The CDR3 runs to 15 residues. The junction had 8 bases not matched to a gene; V was cut back by 5 bases and J by 5 bases. Germline CDR1 SGHRS, CDR2 YFSETQ. CDR3 in DNA: TGCGCCAGCAGGTCCAGGACAGGGGGCGAATATGGCTACACCTTC. Amino acid sequence: CASRSRTGGEYGYTF.

The rearrangement links TRBV6-6 to TRBJ1-1, with TRBD1 matching 7 bases. The germline V gene has CDR1 MNHNY and CDR2 SVGAGI (reference sequence). The CDR3 runs 15 residues. Trimming at V came to 3 bases and at J to 11 bases, leaving 15 bases not matched to a gene. The CDR3 DNA follows: TGTGCCAGCAGTTATACGAAGGGGGCGCATAGTGTCGCTTTCTTT. Translated, it gives CASSYTKGAHSVAFF.

The chain carries TRBV9 and TRBJ2-1; 7 bases fit TRBD1. CDR3 length: 14 amino acids. J was trimmed by 7 bases and V by 4 bases; bases with no gene match: 8. The V gene's germline CDR1 is SGDLS and CDR2 YYNGEE. The DNA of the CDR3 is TGTGCCAGCAGCAACAGGGGTACTGGGAATGAGCAGTTCTTC. Its translation: CASSNRGTGNEQFF.

V and J are TRBV20-1 and TRBJ1-1; unclear D gene. V was trimmed by 6 bases and J by 1 base, leaving 6 bases between them. CDR1 and CDR2 (germline): DFQATT, SNEGSKA (reference sequence). The CDR3 is 11 residues long. CDR3 bases: TGCAGTGCCGGAGGGAACACTGAAGCTTTCTTT. Translated, it gives CSAGGNTEAFF.

The chain has TRBV9 and TRBJ1-4; the D gene is possibly TRBD1 (6 bases). CDR1 is SGDLS, CDR2 YYNGEE, per germline. The CDR3 is made up of 17 amino acids. V shed 0 bases and J shed 10 bases, with 22 bases lying between them. Here the CDR3 reads CASSVDLDSWRYGKLFF. CDR3 in DNA: TGTGCCAGCAGCGTAGACTTGGACAGCTGGCGGTATGGAAAACTGTTTTTT.

Points on this clone: Other nucleotide sequences in the sample specify the same CDR3. The chain has TRBV5-4 and TRBJ1-4; no reliable D call. V was cut by 0 bases and J by 7 bases, with 4 bases left in between. Germline V lookup: CDR1 SGHNT, CDR2 YYREEE (reference sequence). The CDR3 length is 12 residues. CDR3 in DNA: TGTGCCAGCAGCTTGGGAGGTGAAAAACTGTTTTTT. Its translation is CASSLGGEKLFF.

The chain recombines TRBV4-2 with TRBJ2-3, with TRBD2 matching over 10 bases. Germline CDR1 LGHNA, CDR2 YNFKEQ. Trimming removed 2 bases from V and 5 bases from J; junction bases left unmatched: 4. This CDR3 has 15 amino acids. DNA for the CDR3: TGTGCCAGCAGCCAAAGCGGGAGGGCCGTAGATACGCAGTATTTT. It yields the protein CASSQSGRAVDTQYF.

J is TRBJ2-3 and V is TRBV5-1, with D possibly TRBD2 on 6 matching bases. Germline V lookup: CDR1 SGHRS, CDR2 YFSETQ. Trimming took off 0 bases at V and 0 bases at J, with 14 bases between the two ends. The CDR3 runs to 17 residues. CDR3 loop: CASSLAMGGISTDTQYF. The CDR3 DNA follows: TGCGCCAGCAGCTTGGCCATGGGGGGTATAAGCACAGATACGCAGTATTTT.

The gene calls are TRBV4-3 and TRBJ2-1; 9 positions agree with TRBD2. This CDR3 region has 17 residues. The V and J ends lost 0 bases and 0 bases, in that order; junction bases with no gene match: 3. Germline CDR1 reads LGHNA; CDR2 reads YSLEER. The CDR3 loop is CASSQELAGSSYNEQFF. The CDR3 nucleotides are TGCGCCAGCAGCCAAGAACTAGCGGGTAGCTCCTACAATGAGCAGTTCTTC.

This clone was recorded only once. V is TRBV29-1 and J is TRBJ2-1, with TRBD1 as a possible D gene (6 bases). This CDR3 has 14 amino acids. Germline values: CDR1 SQVTM, CDR2 ANQGSEA. Trimming took 7 bases from V and 1 from J, leaving 14 bases between them. The CDR3 loop reads CSALLDSSYNEQFF. The CDR3 nucleotides are TGCAGCGCCCTACTGGACAGTTCCTACAATGAGCAGTTCTTC.

The V call is TRBV2, the J call TRBJ2-3; possibly TRBD2 for D (6 bases). Trimming pared 1 base from V and 0 bases from J, leaving 14 bases between. The CDR3 contains 17 residues. The germline gives CDR1 SNHLY, CDR2 FYNNEI. CDR3 in DNA: TGTGCCAGCAGTGAAGTGGTAGCGGATACTAGCACAGATACGCAGTATTTT. The encoded protein is CASSEVVADTSTDTQYF.

This clone was recorded a few times. V usage is TRBV6-1 and J usage is TRBJ2-3; 7 nucleotides line up with TRBD2. Unmatched junction bases numbered 5, after V lost 3 bases and J lost 2 bases. Germline CDR1 reads MNHNS; CDR2 reads SASEGT. The CDR3 spans 15 residues. The CDR3 DNA reads as TGTGCCAGCAGTGACAGCGGGGCGAACACAGATACGCAGTATTTT. This gives the protein CASSDSGANTDTQYF.

The rearrangement uses TRBV28 and TRBJ2-7; D perhaps matches TRBD2 (6 bases). The CDR3 contains 12 residues. Trimming removed 6 bases at V and 7 bases at J, with 13 bases between. Per the germline V gene, CDR1 is MDHEN and CDR2 is SYDVKM. The CDR3 protein is CASRVYAGEQYF. The CDR3 DNA is TGTGCCAGCAGGGTCTATGCGGGGGAGCAGTACTTC.

The V call is TRBV14, the J call TRBJ2-5, with TRBD2 matching over 9 bases. Trimming at V came to 2 bases and at J to 4 bases, leaving 8 bases not matched to a gene. CDR3 length equals 16 residues. Germline assignment: CDR1 SGHDN and CDR2 FVKESK. The CDR3 region has the DNA TGTGCCAGCAGCCAACTACTGGGACTAGCCGGAGAGACCCAGTACTTC. Protein product: CASSQLLGLAGETQYF.